The text below deals with one T cell receptor beta chain. Its antigen remains unidentified. The germline V and J ends were trimmed by 0 bases and 2 bases, with 12 bases remaining between them. This CDR3 has 15 residues. Germline V gene sequence: CDR1 SGHRS, CDR2 YFSETQ. Repertoires were generated with immunoSEQ multiplex PCR, while TCRdb's copy carries only in-frame clones and drops some. This repertoire shows fewer than 150,000 clones, around 90% found once; its top ten account for 4.5% to 7%. These data originate in a study of T cell responses to AZD1222 COVID-19 vaccine. Points from the study as a whole: Clonal diversity was possibly underestimated, and the donors were mostly white British, with more females. Following two doses of AZD1222, Spike-specific TCR breadth and depth rose.

This chain uses TRBV5-1 with TRBJ2-7; D tentatively fits TRBD1 or TRBD2 (5 bases each). The sequences come from peripheral blood, collected 28 days after the second AZD1222 dose. This sequence was found in an adult who received the AZD1222 COVID-19 vaccine. CDR3 loop: CASSLVMGETYEQYF. CDR3 bases: TGCGCCAGCAGCTTGGTAATGGGGGAAACCTACGAGCAGTACTTC. Using reference TRBV5-1 and TRBJ2-7 for the parts outside the CDR3, the full variable domain is KAGVTQTPRYLIKTRGQQVTLSCSPISGHRSVSWYQQTPGQGLQFLFEYFSETQRNKGNFPGRFSGRQFSNSRSEMNVSTLELGDSALYLCASSLVMGETYEQYFGPGTRLTVT.